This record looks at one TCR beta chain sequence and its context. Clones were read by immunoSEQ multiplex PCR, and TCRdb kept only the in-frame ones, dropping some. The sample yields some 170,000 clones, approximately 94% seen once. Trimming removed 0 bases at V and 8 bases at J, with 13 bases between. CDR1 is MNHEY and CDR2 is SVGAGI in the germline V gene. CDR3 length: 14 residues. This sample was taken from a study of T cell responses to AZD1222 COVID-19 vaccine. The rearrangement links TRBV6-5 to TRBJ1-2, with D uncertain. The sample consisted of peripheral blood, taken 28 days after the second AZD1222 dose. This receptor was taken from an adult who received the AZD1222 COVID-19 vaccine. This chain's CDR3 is CASSYSMGMGGYTF. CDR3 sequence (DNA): TGTGCCAGCAGTTACTCGATGGGAATGGGCGGCTACACCTTC.